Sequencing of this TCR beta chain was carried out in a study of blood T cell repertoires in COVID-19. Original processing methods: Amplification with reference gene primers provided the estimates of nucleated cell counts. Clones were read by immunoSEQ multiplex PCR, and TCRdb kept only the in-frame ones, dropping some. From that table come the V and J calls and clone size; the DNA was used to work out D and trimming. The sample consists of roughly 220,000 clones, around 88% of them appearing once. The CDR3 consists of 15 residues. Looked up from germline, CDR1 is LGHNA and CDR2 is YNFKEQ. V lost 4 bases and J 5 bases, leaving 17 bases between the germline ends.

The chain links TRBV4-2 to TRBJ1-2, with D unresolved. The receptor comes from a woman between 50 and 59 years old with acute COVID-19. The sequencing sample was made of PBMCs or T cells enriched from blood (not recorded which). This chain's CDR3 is CASSPEGAGKYGYTF. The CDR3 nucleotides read TGTGCCAGCAGCCCAGAAGGCGCGGGGAAATATGGCTACACCTTC.